This T cell receptor beta chain was retrieved from a study of Graves' ophthalmopathy and Graves' hyperthyroidism. RNA transcripts yielded amplified TCR beta CDR3 regions. Amplification began with first-round RT-PCR using HTBI primers, then second-round multiplex PCR was performed. One entry per CDR3 protein results from TCRdb running MiXCR on the multiplex PCR reads. The sample has roughly 230,000 distinct CDR3 sequences; approximately 21% are singletons. V was pared by 10 bases and J by 0 bases, with 10 bases between. Germline-derived CDR1 and CDR2 are MNHNS and SASEGT. This CDR3 spans 13 amino acids. The study enrolled ophthalmopathy donors with moderate-to-severe activity, CAS ≥3, NOSPECS ≥4 and duration under 3 months.

The specimen was peripheral blood. This receptor was obtained from a woman in her forties or fifties with Graves' ophthalmopathy. The genes are TRBV6-1 and TRBJ1-5, with a tentative D call TRBD1 (5 bases). The CDR3 spells CATGGVSNQPQHF. For the CDR3, the DNA is TGTGCCACCGGAGGGGTTAGCAATCAGCCCCAGCATTTT.